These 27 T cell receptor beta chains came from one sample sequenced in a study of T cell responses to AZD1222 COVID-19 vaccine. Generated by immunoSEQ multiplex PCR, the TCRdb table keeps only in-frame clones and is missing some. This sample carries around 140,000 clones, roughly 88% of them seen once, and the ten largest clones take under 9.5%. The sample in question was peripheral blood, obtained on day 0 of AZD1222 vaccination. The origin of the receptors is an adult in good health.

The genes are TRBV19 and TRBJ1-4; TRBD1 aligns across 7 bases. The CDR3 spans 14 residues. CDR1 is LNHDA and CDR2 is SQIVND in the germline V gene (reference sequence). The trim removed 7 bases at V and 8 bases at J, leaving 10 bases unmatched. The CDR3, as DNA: TGTGCCAGTACTCGACAGGGTCGTGGCGAAAAACTGTTTTTT. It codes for CASTRQGRGEKLFF.

In nucleotides, the CDR3 is TGTGCCAGCAGCTTAGTCGCGGGGCAGCCCCAGCATTTT. Translated, it gives CASSLVAGQPQHF. The rearrangement uses TRBV7-9 and TRBJ1-5; D gene unclear. This CDR3 spans 13 amino acids. V was shortened by 1 base and J by 7 bases, with 8 bases between the two germline ends. The germline V gene encodes CDR1 SEHNR and CDR2 FQNEAQ (reference sequence).

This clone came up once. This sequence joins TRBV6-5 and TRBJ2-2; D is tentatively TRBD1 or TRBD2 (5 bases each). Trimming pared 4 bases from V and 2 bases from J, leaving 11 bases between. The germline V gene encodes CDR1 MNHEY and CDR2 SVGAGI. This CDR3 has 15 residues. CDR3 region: CASSSEGTNTGELFF. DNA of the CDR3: TGTGCCAGCAGTTCCGAAGGGACCAACACCGGGGAGCTGTTTTTT.

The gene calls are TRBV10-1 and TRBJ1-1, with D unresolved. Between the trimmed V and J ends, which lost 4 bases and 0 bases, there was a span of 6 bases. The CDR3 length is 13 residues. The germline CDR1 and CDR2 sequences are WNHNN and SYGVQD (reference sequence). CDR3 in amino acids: CASSGHMNTEAFF. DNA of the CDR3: TGCGCCAGCAGTGGCCACATGAACACTGAAGCTTTCTTT.

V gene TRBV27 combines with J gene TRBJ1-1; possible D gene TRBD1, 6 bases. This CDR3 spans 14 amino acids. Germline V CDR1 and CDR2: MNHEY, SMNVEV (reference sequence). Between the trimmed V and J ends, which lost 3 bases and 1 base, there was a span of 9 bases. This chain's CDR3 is CASSFGGANTEAFF. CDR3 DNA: TGTGCCAGCAGTTTTGGGGGCGCGAACACTGAAGCTTTCTTT.

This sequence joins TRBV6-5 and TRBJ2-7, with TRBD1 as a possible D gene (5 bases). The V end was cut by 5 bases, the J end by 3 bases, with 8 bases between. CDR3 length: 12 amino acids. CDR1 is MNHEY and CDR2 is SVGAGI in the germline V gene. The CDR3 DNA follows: TGTGCCAGCAGTCGAGACAGCTACGAGCAGTACTTC. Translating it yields CASSRDSYEQYF.

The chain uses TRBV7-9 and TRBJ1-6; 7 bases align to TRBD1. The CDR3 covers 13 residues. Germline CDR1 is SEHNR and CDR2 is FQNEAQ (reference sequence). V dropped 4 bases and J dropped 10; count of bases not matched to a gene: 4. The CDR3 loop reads CASSWDSGSPLHF. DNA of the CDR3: TGTGCCAGCAGCTGGGACAGTGGATCACCCCTCCACTTT.

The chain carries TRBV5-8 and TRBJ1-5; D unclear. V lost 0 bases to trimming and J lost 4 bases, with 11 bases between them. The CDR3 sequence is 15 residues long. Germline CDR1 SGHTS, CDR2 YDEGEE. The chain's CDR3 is CASSLGLSLNQPQHF. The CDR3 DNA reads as TGTGCCAGCAGCTTGGGCCTTTCCCTAAATCAGCCCCAGCATTTT.

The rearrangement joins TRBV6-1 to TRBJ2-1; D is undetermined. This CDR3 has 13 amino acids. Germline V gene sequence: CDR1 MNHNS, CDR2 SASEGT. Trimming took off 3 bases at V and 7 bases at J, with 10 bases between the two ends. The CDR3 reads CASSEMGLNEQFF. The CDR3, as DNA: TGTGCCAGCAGTGAGATGGGGTTGAATGAGCAGTTCTTC.

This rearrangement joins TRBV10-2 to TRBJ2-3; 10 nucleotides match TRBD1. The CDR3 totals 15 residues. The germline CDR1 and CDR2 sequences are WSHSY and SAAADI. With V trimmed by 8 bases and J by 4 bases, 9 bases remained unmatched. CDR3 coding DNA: TGCGCCAGCTGTTGTAGGGACAGGGGCTCAGATACGCAGTATTTT. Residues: CASCCRDRGSDTQYF.

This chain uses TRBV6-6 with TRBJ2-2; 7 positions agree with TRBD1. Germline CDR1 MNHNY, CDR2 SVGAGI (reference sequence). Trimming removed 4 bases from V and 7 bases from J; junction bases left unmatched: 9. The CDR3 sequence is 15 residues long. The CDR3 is CASSSGQLVNGELFF. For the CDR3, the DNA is TGTGCCAGCAGTTCGGGACAGCTGGTTAACGGGGAGCTGTTTTTT.

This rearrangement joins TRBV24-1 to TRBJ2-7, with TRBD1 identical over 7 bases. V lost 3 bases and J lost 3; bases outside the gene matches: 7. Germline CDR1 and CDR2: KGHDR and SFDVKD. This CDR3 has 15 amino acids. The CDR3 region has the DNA TGTGCCACCAGTGATGCCGCCGGGACAGACTACGAGCAGTACTTC. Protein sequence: CATSDAAGTDYEQYF.

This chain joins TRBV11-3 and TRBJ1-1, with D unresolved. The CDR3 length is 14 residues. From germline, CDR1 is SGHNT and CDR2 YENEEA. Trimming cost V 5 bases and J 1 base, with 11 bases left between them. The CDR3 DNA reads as TGTGCCAGCAGCCTCATGGGGAAGAACACTGAAGCTTTCTTT. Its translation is CASSLMGKNTEAFF.

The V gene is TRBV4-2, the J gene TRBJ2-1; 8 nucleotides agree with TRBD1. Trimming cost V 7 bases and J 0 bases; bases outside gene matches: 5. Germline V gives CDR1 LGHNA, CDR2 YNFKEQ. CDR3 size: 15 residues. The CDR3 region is CASTHGQGSYNEQFF. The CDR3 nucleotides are TGTGCCAGCACCCACGGACAGGGCTCCTACAATGAGCAGTTCTTC.

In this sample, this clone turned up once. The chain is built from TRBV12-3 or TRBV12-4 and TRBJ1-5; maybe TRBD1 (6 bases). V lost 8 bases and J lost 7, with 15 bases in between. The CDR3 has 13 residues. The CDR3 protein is CASSQGFSQPQHF. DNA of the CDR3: TGTGCCAGCTCCCAGGGGTTCAGCCAGCCCCAGCATTTT.

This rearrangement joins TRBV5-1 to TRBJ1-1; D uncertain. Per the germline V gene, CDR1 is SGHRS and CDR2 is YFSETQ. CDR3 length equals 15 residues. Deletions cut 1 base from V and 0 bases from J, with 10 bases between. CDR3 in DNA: TGCGCCAGCAGCTTGTATCAGACGATGAACACTGAAGCTTTCTTT. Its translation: CASSLYQTMNTEAFF.

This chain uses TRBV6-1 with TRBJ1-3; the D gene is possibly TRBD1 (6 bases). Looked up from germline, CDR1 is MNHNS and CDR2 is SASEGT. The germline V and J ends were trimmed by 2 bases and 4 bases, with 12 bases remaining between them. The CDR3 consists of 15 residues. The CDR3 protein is CASSENRAPGNTIYF. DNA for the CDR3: TGTGCCAGCAGTGAAAACAGGGCGCCGGGAAACACCATATATTTT.

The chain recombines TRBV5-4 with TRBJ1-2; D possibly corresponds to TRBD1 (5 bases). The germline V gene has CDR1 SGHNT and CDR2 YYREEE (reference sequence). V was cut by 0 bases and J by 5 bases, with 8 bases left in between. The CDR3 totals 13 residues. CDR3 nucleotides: TGTGCCAGCAGCTTGGAGTCAGGGTATGGCTACACCTTC. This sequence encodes CASSLESGYGYTF.

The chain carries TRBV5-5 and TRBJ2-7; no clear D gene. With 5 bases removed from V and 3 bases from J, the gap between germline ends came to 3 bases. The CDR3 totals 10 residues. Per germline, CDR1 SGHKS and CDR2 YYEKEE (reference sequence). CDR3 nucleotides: TGTGCCAGCAGTAACTACGAGCAGTACTTC. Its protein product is CASSNYEQYF.

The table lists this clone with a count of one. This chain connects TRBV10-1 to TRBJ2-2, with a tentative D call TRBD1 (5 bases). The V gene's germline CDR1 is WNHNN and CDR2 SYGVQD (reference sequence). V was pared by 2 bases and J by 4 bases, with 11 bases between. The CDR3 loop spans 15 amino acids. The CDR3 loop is CASSETQGPTGELFF. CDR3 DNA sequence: TGCGCCAGCAGTGAGACCCAGGGTCCCACCGGGGAGCTGTTTTTT.

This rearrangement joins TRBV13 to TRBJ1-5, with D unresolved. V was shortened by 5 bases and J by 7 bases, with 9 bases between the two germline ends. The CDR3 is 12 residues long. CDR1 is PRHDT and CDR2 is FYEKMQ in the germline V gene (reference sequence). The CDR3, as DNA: TGTGCCAGCAGCAAAATAGGACAGCCCCAGCATTTT. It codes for CASSKIGQPQHF.

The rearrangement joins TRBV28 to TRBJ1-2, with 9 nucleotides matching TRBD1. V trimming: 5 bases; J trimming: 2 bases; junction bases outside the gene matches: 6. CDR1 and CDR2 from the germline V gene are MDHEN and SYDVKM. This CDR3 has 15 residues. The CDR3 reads CASSTTGQGNYGYTF. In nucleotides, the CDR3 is TGTGCCAGCAGTACAACAGGACAGGGGAACTATGGCTACACCTTC.

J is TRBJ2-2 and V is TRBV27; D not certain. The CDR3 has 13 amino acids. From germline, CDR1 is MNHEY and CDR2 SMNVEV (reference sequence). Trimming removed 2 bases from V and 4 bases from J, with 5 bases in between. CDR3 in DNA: TGTGCCAGCAGTTTACAAACCACCGGGGAGCTGTTTTTT. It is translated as CASSLQTTGELFF.

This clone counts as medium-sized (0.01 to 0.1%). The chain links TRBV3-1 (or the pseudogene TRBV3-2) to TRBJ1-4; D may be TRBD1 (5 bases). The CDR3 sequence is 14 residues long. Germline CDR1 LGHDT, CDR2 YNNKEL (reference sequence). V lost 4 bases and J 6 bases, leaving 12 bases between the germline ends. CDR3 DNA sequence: TGTGCCAGCAGCCCGAGCGGGGCGCATGAAAAACTGTTTTTT. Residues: CASSPSGAHEKLFF.

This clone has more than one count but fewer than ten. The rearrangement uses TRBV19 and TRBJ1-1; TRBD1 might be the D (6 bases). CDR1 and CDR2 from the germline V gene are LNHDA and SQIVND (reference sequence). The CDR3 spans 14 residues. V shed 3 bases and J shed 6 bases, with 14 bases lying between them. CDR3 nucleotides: TGTGCCAGTAGTATCTCGGGGGGGGCCGCTGAAGCTTTCTTT. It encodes CASSISGGAAEAFF.

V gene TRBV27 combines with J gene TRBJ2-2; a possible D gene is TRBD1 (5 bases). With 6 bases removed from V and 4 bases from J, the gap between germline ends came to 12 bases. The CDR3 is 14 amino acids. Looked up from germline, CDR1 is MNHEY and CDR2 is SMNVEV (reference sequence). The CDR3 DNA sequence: TGTGCCAGCAGCAGGGAACCAGGCACCGGGGAGCTGTTTTTT. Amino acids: CASSREPGTGELFF.

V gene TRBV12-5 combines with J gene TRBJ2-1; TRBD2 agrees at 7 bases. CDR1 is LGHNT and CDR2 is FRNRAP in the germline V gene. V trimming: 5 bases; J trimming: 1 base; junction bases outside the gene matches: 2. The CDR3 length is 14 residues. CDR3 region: CASGGLVSYNEQFF. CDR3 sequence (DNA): TGTGCTAGTGGTGGACTAGTTTCCTACAATGAGCAGTTCTTC.